These T cell receptor beta chains were read from a single sample in a study of control samples from healthy donors and cancer patients. Repertoires were generated with immunoSEQ multiplex PCR, while TCRdb's copy carries only in-frame clones and drops some. The sample lists roughly 88,000 clones, just under 85% occurring once. What was sequenced was blood. The receptors stem from a man aged 30-40 years in good health. The CDR3 runs from the conserved cysteine through the conserved F or W. Fields, in order: clone size, J gene, D gene, V gene, CDR3 protein, CDR3 DNA. D genes are given only for firm matches. Part of the rows lack a size; the others show once, few, many or a class for expanded clones.

clone_size: .
j_call: TRBJ2-2
d_call: TRBD2
v_call: TRBV14
cdr3_aa: CASSQYTSGGLNTGELFF
cdr3_nt: TGTGCCAGCAGCCAGTATACTAGCGGGGGCTTGAACACCGGGGAGCTGTTTTTT

clone_size: .
j_call: TRBJ2-3
d_call: .
v_call: TRBV18
cdr3_aa: CASSPSTHQRTDTQYF
cdr3_nt: TGTGCCAGCTCACCAAGTACACACCAACGCACAGATACGCAGTATTTT

clone_size: .
j_call: TRBJ1-1
d_call: TRBD1
v_call: TRBV10-2
cdr3_aa: CASSESEDREVPEAFF
cdr3_nt: TGCGCCAGCAGTGAATCCGAGGACAGGGAGGTCCCTGAAGCTTTCTTT

clone_size: once
j_call: TRBJ2-7
d_call: .
v_call: TRBV9
cdr3_aa: CASSETPGYEQYF
cdr3_nt: TGTGCCAGCAGTGAAACCCCAGGGTACGAGCAGTACTTC

clone_size: .
j_call: TRBJ1-1
d_call: .
v_call: TRBV3-1/TRBV3-2
cdr3_aa: CASSHEGLNTEAFF
cdr3_nt: TGTGCCAGCAGCCATGAGGGGCTGAACACTGAAGCTTTCTTT

clone_size: once
j_call: TRBJ1-6
d_call: TRBD1
v_call: TRBV30
cdr3_aa: CAWSVGQGSSPLHF
cdr3_nt: TGTGCCTGGAGTGTGGGACAGGGATCTTCACCCCTCCACTTT

clone_size: medium-sized
j_call: TRBJ1-1
d_call: .
v_call: TRBV28
cdr3_aa: CASRPREYTEAFF
cdr3_nt: TGTGCCAGCAGACCCAGGGAGTACACTGAAGCTTTCTTT

clone_size: .
j_call: TRBJ2-3
d_call: .
v_call: TRBV12-3/TRBV12-4
cdr3_aa: CASSRTSTDTQYF
cdr3_nt: TGTGCCAGCAGTCGAACTAGCACAGATACGCAGTATTTT

clone_size: .
j_call: TRBJ1-6
d_call: .
v_call: TRBV5-5
cdr3_aa: CASSLEAGFGSYNSPLHF
cdr3_nt: TGTGCCAGCAGCTTGGAGGCAGGGTTTGGGTCCTATAATTCACCCCTCCACTTT

clone_size: .
j_call: TRBJ1-1
d_call: .
v_call: TRBV3-1/TRBV3-2
cdr3_aa: CASSPSMMNTEAFF
cdr3_nt: TGTGCCAGCAGCCCCAGTATGATGAACACTGAAGCTTTCTTT

clone_size: .
j_call: TRBJ1-2
d_call: .
v_call: TRBV5-6
cdr3_aa: CASSLSTSFDVYGYTF
cdr3_nt: TGTGCCAGCAGCTTATCCACCAGTTTTGATGTCTATGGCTACACCTTC

clone_size: .
j_call: TRBJ1-5
d_call: TRBD1
v_call: TRBV30
cdr3_aa: CAWRGRDRGHQPQHF
cdr3_nt: TGTGCCTGGAGGGGCCGGGACAGGGGTCATCAGCCCCAGCATTTT

clone_size: .
j_call: TRBJ1-1
d_call: .
v_call: TRBV6-5
cdr3_aa: CASSYSRGKDTEAFF
cdr3_nt: TGTGCCAGCAGTTACTCTAGGGGAAAGGACACTGAAGCTTTCTTT

clone_size: .
j_call: TRBJ2-7
d_call: .
v_call: TRBV29-1
cdr3_aa: CSARDTIYEQYF
cdr3_nt: TGCAGCGCCCGGGACACCATCTACGAGCAGTACTTC

clone_size: .
j_call: TRBJ1-3
d_call: .
v_call: TRBV7-2
cdr3_aa: CASSLGPGRGTGNTIYF
cdr3_nt: TGTGCCAGCAGCTTAGGACCCGGCAGAGGAACTGGAAACACCATATATTTT

clone_size: .
j_call: TRBJ1-2
d_call: .
v_call: TRBV12-3/TRBV12-4
cdr3_aa: CASSLENYGYTF
cdr3_nt: TGTGCCAGCAGTCTGGAAAACTATGGCTACACCTTC

clone_size: .
j_call: TRBJ1-2
d_call: .
v_call: TRBV5-6
cdr3_aa: CASSSNYQGLVFGYTF
cdr3_nt: TGTGCCAGCAGCTCGAACTATCAGGGACTCGTTTTTGGCTACACCTTC

clone_size: .
j_call: TRBJ2-6
d_call: .
v_call: TRBV27
cdr3_aa: CASSLSRSSVSGANVLTF
cdr3_nt: TGTGCCAGCAGTTTATCTCGAAGTAGCGTCTCTGGGGCCAACGTCCTGACTTTC

clone_size: .
j_call: TRBJ1-5
d_call: .
v_call: TRBV30
cdr3_aa: CAWSAGGRQPQHF
cdr3_nt: TGTGCCTGGAGTGCGGGGGGTAGGCAGCCCCAGCATTTT

clone_size: .
j_call: TRBJ2-7
d_call: .
v_call: TRBV5-4
cdr3_aa: CASSAARPGDEQYF
cdr3_nt: TGTGCCAGCAGTGCGGCCCGGCCTGGCGACGAGCAGTACTTC

clone_size: .
j_call: TRBJ2-2
d_call: .
v_call: TRBV27
cdr3_aa: CASSLTQGTGELFF
cdr3_nt: TGTGCCAGCAGTTTAACCCAGGGGACCGGGGAGCTGTTTTTT

clone_size: .
j_call: TRBJ1-1
d_call: .
v_call: TRBV28
cdr3_aa: CASRPSWNTEAFF
cdr3_nt: TGTGCCAGCAGGCCTAGTTGGAACACTGAAGCTTTCTTT

clone_size: .
j_call: TRBJ1-1
d_call: .
v_call: TRBV15
cdr3_aa: CATRDREGLTEAFF
cdr3_nt: TGTGCCACCAGGGATAGGGAGGGTCTCACTGAAGCTTTCTTT

clone_size: .
j_call: TRBJ2-3
d_call: TRBD2
v_call: TRBV5-6
cdr3_aa: CASSLGHPGTSVTDTQYF
cdr3_nt: TGTGCCAGCAGCTTGGGTCACCCCGGGACTAGCGTCACAGATACGCAGTATTTT

clone_size: .
j_call: TRBJ2-7
d_call: .
v_call: TRBV15
cdr3_aa: CATSRDRPGEQYF
cdr3_nt: TGTGCCACCAGCAGAGATCGGCCAGGGGAGCAGTACTTC

clone_size: .
j_call: TRBJ2-7
d_call: .
v_call: TRBV6-2/TRBV6-3
cdr3_aa: CASSSYDNSYEQYF
cdr3_nt: TGTGCCAGCAGTTCTTACGACAACTCCTACGAGCAGTACTTC

clone_size: once
j_call: TRBJ2-3
d_call: .
v_call: TRBV5-1
cdr3_aa: CASTWGLAEDTQYF
cdr3_nt: TGCGCCAGCACCTGGGGCCTAGCAGAAGATACGCAGTATTTT

clone_size: .
j_call: TRBJ1-2
d_call: .
v_call: TRBV10-3
cdr3_aa: CAISESVYGYTF
cdr3_nt: TGTGCCATCAGTGAGTCAGTCTATGGCTACACCTTC

clone_size: .
j_call: TRBJ2-3
d_call: .
v_call: TRBV6-1
cdr3_aa: CASSEEWNKNTQYF
cdr3_nt: TGTGCCAGCAGTGAAGAATGGAACAAAAATACGCAGTATTTT

clone_size: .
j_call: TRBJ1-2
d_call: .
v_call: TRBV19
cdr3_aa: CASSSRRGGFYGYTF
cdr3_nt: TGTGCCAGTAGTTCCCGCCGGGGTGGGTTCTATGGCTACACCTTC

clone_size: .
j_call: TRBJ1-4
d_call: .
v_call: TRBV5-5
cdr3_aa: CASSIRRDEKLFF
cdr3_nt: TGTGCCAGCAGCATAAGGAGGGACGAAAAACTGTTTTTT

clone_size: .
j_call: TRBJ2-7
d_call: TRBD2
v_call: TRBV14
cdr3_aa: CASSQFLAGGLAYEQYF
cdr3_nt: TGTGCCAGCAGCCAATTTCTAGCGGGGGGGCTGGCCTACGAGCAGTACTTC

clone_size: .
j_call: TRBJ1-2
d_call: .
v_call: TRBV4-1
cdr3_aa: CASSQVWGSGDGYTF
cdr3_nt: TGCGCCAGCAGCCAAGTCTGGGGGTCAGGGGATGGCTACACCTTC